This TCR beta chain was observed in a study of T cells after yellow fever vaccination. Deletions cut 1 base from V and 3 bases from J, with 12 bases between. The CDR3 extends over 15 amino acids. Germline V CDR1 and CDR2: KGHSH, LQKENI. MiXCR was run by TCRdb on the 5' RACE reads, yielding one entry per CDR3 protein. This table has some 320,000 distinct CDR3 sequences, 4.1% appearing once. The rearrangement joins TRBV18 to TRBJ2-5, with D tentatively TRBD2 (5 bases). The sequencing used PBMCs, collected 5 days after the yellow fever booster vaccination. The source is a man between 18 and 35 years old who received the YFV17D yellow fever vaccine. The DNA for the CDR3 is TGTGCCAGCTCACCACGAGGCGGGCTTAAAGAGACCCAGTACTTC. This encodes CASSPRGGLKETQYF. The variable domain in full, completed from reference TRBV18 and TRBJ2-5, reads NAGVMQNPRHLVRRRGQEARLRCSPMKGHSHVYWYRQLPEEGLKFMVYLQKENIIDESGMPKERFSAEFPKEGPSILRIQQVVRGDSAAYFCASSPRGGLKETQYFGPGTRLLVL.